These 9 T cell receptor beta chains were all obtained from the same sample, sequenced in a study of tumor-infiltrating lymphocytes in primary liver carcinoma. The researchers obtained blood RNA from unsorted whole blood and also extracted germline DNA. Production of TCR beta cDNA used around 460 ng total RNA together with a constant-region primer. TCR beta libraries came from three nested multiplex PCR rounds using slightly modified ARM-PCR. A C-beta reverse primer and TRBV1-TRBV30 forward primers served in each of the first two PCR rounds, at ten to eleven cycles apiece. MiXCR, run by TCRdb on the multiplex PCR reads, gives a single entry per CDR3 protein. The sample shows hundreds of thousands of distinct CDR3 sequences, 55% to 65% of them seen only once. Sample: peripheral blood. The receptors come from a man aged 40-55 years with primary liver carcinoma and hepatitis B virus infection.

Comments on this clonotype: Compared with germline, one end of the junction differs, possibly owing to a read error. The chain employs TRBV28 and TRBJ2-2; D unresolved. Germline loops: CDR1 MDHEN, CDR2 SYDVKM. The CDR3 is made up of 13 amino acids. The CDR3 sequence: CASSFMNIGELFF. The DNA for the CDR3 is TGTGCCAGCAGTTTTATGAACATCGGGGAGCTGTTTTTT.

This clonotype was seen ten or more times. The chain joins TRBV11-1 to TRBJ1-3; no firm D call. V lost 2 bases, J lost 0 bases, and 14 bases lay in between. Germline-derived CDR1 and CDR2 are SGHAT and FQDESV (reference sequence). The CDR3 totals 17 residues. CDR3 region: CASSLRRHGPSGNTIYF. The CDR3 nucleotides are TGTGCCAGCAGCTTACGAAGACATGGCCCCTCTGGAAACACCATATATTTT.

Notes on this clonotype: This may come from a read error, since a much larger clone is one base off. The chain couples TRBV5-4 to TRBJ1-2; D is ambiguous. CDR1 is SGHNT, CDR2 YYREEE, per germline (reference sequence). The CDR3 runs to 14 residues. CDR3 coding DNA: TGTGCCAGCAGCGGTGCAAGGGATACCTATGGCTGCACCTTC. Its translation: CASSGARDTYGCTF.

This clonotype was recorded only once. This may be a read error: a much more frequent sequence differs by one nucleotide. The chain links TRBV6-1 to TRBJ2-1, with D possibly TRBD1 on 6 matching bases. The CDR3 spans 17 residues. V lost 7 bases to trimming and J lost 3 bases, with 22 bases between them. CDR1 is MNHNS, CDR2 SASEGT, per germline. DNA of the CDR3: TGTGCCAGCAACCGGGAATCAGGGGAGTACTACTACAATGAGCAGTTCTTC. Residues: CASNRESGEYYYNEQFF.

The genes are TRBV5-1 and TRBJ1-6; D is ambiguous. V was trimmed by 2 bases and J by 9 bases, leaving 15 bases between them. The CDR3 has 15 amino acids. Germline lookup yields CDR1 SGHRS and CDR2 YFSETQ. CDR3 coding DNA: TGCGCCAGCAGCTTATTCGGAAAGGGAGGTTCACCCCTCCACTTT. Its protein is CASSLFGKGGSPLHF.

This clonotype has a single count. The CDR3 ends on some other residue instead of the conserved phenylalanine or tryptophan, so this is likely a read error. The DNA is left out, because the CDR3 cannot be placed on it with certainty; the CDR3 is given as TCRdb lists it. V is TRBV6-6 and J is TRBJ2-6; TRBD1 was called by the table and not checked on the DNA. The CDR3 sequence runs 17 residues, both termini included. CDR1 and CDR2 (germline): MNHNY, SVGAGI (reference sequence). CDR3 sequence reads: CASRPGAVTLRANVLSL.

The rearrangement links TRBV5-1 to TRBJ2-7, with TRBD1 matching over 9 bases. The germline V gene has CDR1 SGHRS and CDR2 YFSETQ. V was clipped by 5 bases and J by 5 bases; unmatched bases: 14. CDR3 size: 16 residues. CDR3 DNA: TGCGCCAGCAGGCCGCCGCCGGGACAGGGTTCCCACGAGCAGTACTTC. It encodes CASRPPPGQGSHEQYF.

In regard to this clonotype: The junction departs from germline at one end; a sequencing error may be responsible. This chain joins TRBV6-1 and TRBJ2-5; a possible D gene is TRBD2 (7 bases). CDR1 and CDR2 (germline): MNHNS, SASEGT. This CDR3 has 14 amino acids. CDR3 in DNA: TGTCCCAGCAGGGGTTCGGGAGGCCGAGAGACCCAGTACTTC. Protein product: CPSRGSGGRETQYF.

Concerning this clonotype itself: A read error may be the cause here, since a much bigger clone is one base away. V gene TRBV12-3 or TRBV12-4 combines with J gene TRBJ1-2; weak D call: TRBD1 (5 bases). The CDR3 sequence is 13 residues long. Trimming stripped 8 bases from V and 3 bases from J, with 13 bases between. The CDR3 sequence is CASLGGSDYGYTF. CDR3 sequence (DNA): TGTGCCAGCTTGGGGGGATCCGACTATGGCTACACCTTC.